The rows below give T cell receptor beta chains drawn from one sample of a study of shared clonotypes between healthy human individuals. Clones were sequenced by immunoSEQ multiplex PCR, and TCRdb holds only the in-frame ones, with some missing. This repertoire shows about 2.4 million clones, over 85% found once; its top ten account for over 0.12%. Sequencing used naive CD4+ T cells sorted from blood. Receptor source: a man between 18 and 35 years old in good health. Each CDR3 is given with its conserved first and last residue. The order of the fields is J gene, CDR3 length, V gene, D gene, clone size, CDR3 DNA, CDR3 protein. The D gene is left open where the match is weak. Clone size is not always given. Where it is, it says once, few, many or a class for expanded clones.

TRBJ1-1,19,TRBV21-1,-,-,TGTGCCAGCAGCTTATCGATTTCCGACAGGGAAGAAGAGGACACTGAAGCTTTCTTT,CASSLSISDREEEDTEAFF
TRBJ2-1,14,TRBV29-1,TRBD1,once,TGCAGCGTAAATGGACAGGGGGCGCGGAATGAGCAGTTCTTC,CSVNGQGARNEQFF
TRBJ2-6,16,TRBV7-2,-,-,TGTGCCAGCAGCAAACCGAAACCTCGAGGGGCCAACGTCCTGACTTTC,CASSKPKPRGANVLTF
TRBJ2-4,14,TRBV28,-,-,TGTGCCAGCAGTTTGGGGACTGGGGGAAACATTCAGTACTTC,CASSLGTGGNIQYF
TRBJ1-2,14,TRBV19,-,few,TGTGCCCCGACCCTGGGGGGCCCCTGCAATGGCTACACCTTC,CAPTLGGPCNGYTF
TRBJ1-1,11,TRBV6-1,-,-,TGTGCCAGCAGGGTAAACACTGAAGCTTTCTTT,CASRVNTEAFF
TRBJ2-5,15,TRBV11-1,TRBD2,once,TGTGCCAGCAGCCAGGCAGCGGGGGGGATCGGGACCCAGTACTTC,CASSQAAGGIGTQYF
TRBJ2-5,13,TRBV25-1,-,few,TGTGCCAGCAGTGAAATTTCCGTAGAGACCCAGTACTTC,CASSEISVETQYF
TRBJ1-4,15,TRBV6-1,-,-,TGTGCCAGCACCGAGGGGAAAACAACTAATGAAAAACTGTTTTTT,CASTEGKTTNEKLFF
TRBJ2-3,15,TRBV28,TRBD1,-,TGTGCCAGCAGTCCGGACAGGAAGAGCACAGATACGCAGTATTTT,CASSPDRKSTDTQYF
TRBJ2-5,15,TRBV11-3,TRBD2,-,TGTGCCAGCAGCTTAGGGCTAGCGGGAGTCGAGACCCAGTACTTC,CASSLGLAGVETQYF
TRBJ1-5,15,TRBV19,-,few,TGTGCCAGTAGTATAGCGGCACGGAGCAATCAGCCCCAGCATTTT,CASSIAARSNQPQHF
TRBJ2-2,15,TRBV28,TRBD1,-,TGTGCCAGCAGCAAACAGGGGGCGGGAACCGGGGAGCTGTTTTTT,CASSKQGAGTGELFF
TRBJ2-7,16,TRBV7-9,TRBD1,-,TGTGCCAGCAGCTACCCCCGACAGGGAAGTGTCTACGAGCAGTACTTC,CASSYPRQGSVYEQYF
TRBJ2-7,16,TRBV27,-,-,TGTGCCAGCAGTTTAGGTCCGGGAGTAGCATCCTACGAGCAGTACTTC,CASSLGPGVASYEQYF
TRBJ2-1,14,TRBV21-1,-,-,TGTGCCAGCAGGGGGACTAGAGTTAACAATGAGCAGTTCTTC,CASRGTRVNNEQFF
TRBJ2-3,15,TRBV10-1,-,-,TGCGCCAGCACTTGGCGGCGGAGTCGCACAGATACGCAGTATTTT,CASTWRRSRTDTQYF
TRBJ1-6,14,TRBV6-1,-,-,TGTGCCAGCAGCCTTACAGGGATAGATTCACCCCTCCACTTT,CASSLTGIDSPLHF
TRBJ1-3,16,TRBV13,TRBD1,-,TGTGCCAGCAGCTCCTTAGACAGGGGTTACGGAAACACCATATATTTT,CASSSLDRGYGNTIYF
TRBJ2-5,13,TRBV18,-,few,TGTGCCAGCTCACCAGGGCTACAAGAGACCCAGTACTTC,CASSPGLQETQYF
TRBJ2-3,15,TRBV7-2,-,-,TGTGCCAGCAGCTTAAATGGCAGGGAGGCAGATACGCAGTATTTT,CASSLNGREADTQYF
TRBJ2-7,14,TRBV28,-,-,TGTGCCAGCAGTTTAGCCCTCAGCTCCTACGAGCAGTACTTC,CASSLALSSYEQYF
TRBJ2-2,13,TRBV5-4,-,-,TGTGCCAGCAGCTTGATGAACACCGGGGAGCTGTTTTTT,CASSLMNTGELFF
TRBJ2-3,16,TRBV5-1,-,-,TGCGCCAGCAGCTTGGCCGTAGCATCTAGCACAGATACGCAGTATTTT,CASSLAVASSTDTQYF
TRBJ2-3,14,TRBV7-2,TRBD1,-,TGTGCCAGCAGCTTGGGACAGGGGGGGCATACGCAGTATTTT,CASSLGQGGHTQYF
TRBJ2-1,15,TRBV5-1,TRBD2,-,TGCGCCAGCAGCCAAACTAGCGTCTCCTACAATGAGCAGTTCTTC,CASSQTSVSYNEQFF
TRBJ2-1,15,TRBV29-1,TRBD2,once,TGCAGCGTTCTGACTAGCGGGAAGAAGAACAATGAGCAGTTCTTC,CSVLTSGKKNNEQFF
TRBJ2-7,13,TRBV7-2,-,-,TGTGCCAGCAGCTTGACAAATTTTTACGAGCAGTACTTC,CASSLTNFYEQYF
TRBJ2-5,15,TRBV6-5,TRBD2,-,TGTGCCAGCAGTAAAGGGACTAGCGCTCCTGAGACCCAGTACTTC,CASSKGTSAPETQYF
TRBJ2-7,14,TRBV19,TRBD1,-,TGTGCCAGTAGTACACCGGGACAGAACTACGAGCAGTACTTC,CASSTPGQNYEQYF
TRBJ2-7,12,TRBV2,-,-,TGTGCCAGCAGTAGGGACACCTACGAGCAGTACTTC,CASSRDTYEQYF
TRBJ2-7,15,TRBV6-6,-,-,TGTGCCAGCAGTTATTCCAGGGAGTTAGCGTACGAGCAGTACTTC,CASSYSRELAYEQYF
TRBJ2-2,14,TRBV5-4,-,-,TGTGCCAGCAGCCAGCCCCGGAACACCGGGGAGCTGTTTTTT,CASSQPRNTGELFF
TRBJ2-1,14,TRBV6-1,TRBD1,-,TGTGCCAGCCCGGTTTTGGGACAGTACAATGAGCAGTTCTTC,CASPVLGQYNEQFF
TRBJ1-2,13,TRBV6-5,-,-,TGTGCCAGCAGTTACGACAGAAGATATGGCTACACCTTC,CASSYDRRYGYTF
TRBJ2-7,16,TRBV11-3,-,-,TGTGCCAGCAGCTTCACCCAGCGGCGACGGTCCTACGAGCAGTACTTC,CASSFTQRRRSYEQYF
TRBJ2-5,15,TRBV9,-,-,TGTGCCAGCAGCGGCCTCGGGGGCCGAGCAGAGACCCAGTACTTC,CASSGLGGRAETQYF
TRBJ1-5,14,TRBV7-6,TRBD1,-,TGTGCCAGCAGCATGGGGACAGGGGGCGAGCCCCAGCATTTT,CASSMGTGGEPQHF
TRBJ1-3,15,TRBV19,-,-,TGTGCCAGTAGTACGACCGGGACCCTTGGAAACACCATATATTTT,CASSTTGTLGNTIYF